These 18 T cell receptor beta chains were sequenced from one sample in a study of blood T cell repertoires in COVID-19. Assay: immunoSEQ multiplex PCR; the TCRdb copy retains only in-frame clones and omits some. The sample has roughly 340,000 clones, 80% to 90% seen once. Sequencing was done on a sample of PBMCs or T cells enriched from blood (not recorded which). The receptor set was obtained from a young man who had recovered from COVID-19.

The V gene is TRBV2, the J gene TRBJ2-1; TRBD1 agrees at 8 bases. Germline-derived CDR1 and CDR2 are SNHLY and FYNNEI. CDR3 size: 15 residues. J lost 6 bases, V lost 6 bases, and 10 bases had no gene match. The CDR3 loop is CASRSGQVRSNEQFF. The CDR3 region has the DNA TGTGCCAGCAGATCGGGACAGGTACGAAGCAATGAGCAGTTCTTC.

The chain carries TRBV7-7 and TRBJ2-7; a weak D match, TRBD2 (5 bases). The CDR3 is 16 amino acids. Germline lookup yields CDR1 SSHAT and CDR2 FNYEAQ (reference sequence). V shed 4 bases and J shed 3 bases, with 19 bases lying between them. The chain's CDR3 is CASSSERYKDSYEQYF. CDR3 coding DNA: TGTGCCAGCAGCTCCGAGCGGTACAAGGATAGCTACGAGCAGTACTTC.

V usage is TRBV25-1 and J usage is TRBJ1-6; TRBD1 aligns across 8 bases. After removal of 6 bases from V and 5 bases from J, the junction contained 0 bases not matched to a gene. The germline V gene encodes CDR1 MGHDK and CDR2 SYGVNS. CDR3 length equals 13 residues. Written as DNA, the CDR3 is TGTGCCAGCAGACAGGGGGATAATTCACCCCTCCACTTT. This translates into CASRQGDNSPLHF.

This clone was detected once. The chain has TRBV5-6 and TRBJ2-1; 9 nucleotides agree with TRBD1. The germline gives CDR1 SGHDT, CDR2 YYEEEE. The CDR3 totals 15 residues. V lost 0 bases to trimming and J lost 6 bases; unmatched junction nucleotides: 4. CDR3 residues: CASSLGTGEGNEQFF. In DNA form, the CDR3 reads TGTGCCAGCAGCTTGGGGACAGGGGAGGGCAATGAGCAGTTCTTC.

In the case of this clone: Mismatch with germline at one junction end may stem from a read error. The chain is built from TRBV12-3 or TRBV12-4 and TRBJ1-5, with D possibly being TRBD1 (5 bases). The CDR3 loop spans 13 amino acids. CDR3: CASSIQEGKPQNF. DNA for the CDR3: TGTGCCAGCAGCATACAGGAAGGGAAGCCCCAAAATTTT.

The chain links TRBV27 to TRBJ1-2, with a possible D match to TRBD1 (5 bases). V lost 5 bases and J 4 bases, leaving 11 bases between the germline ends. CDR3 length: 13 amino acids. The germline CDR1 and CDR2 sequences are MNHEY and SMNVEV (reference sequence). CDR3 loop: CASSLAGSYGYTF. The DNA for the CDR3 is TGTGCCAGCAGTCTGGCAGGGTCCTATGGCTACACCTTC.

This rearrangement joins TRBV20-1 to TRBJ2-3; TRBD1 is a possible D gene (5 bases). Germline-derived CDR1 and CDR2 are DFQATT and SNEGSKA (reference sequence). The CDR3 runs 11 residues. Trimming shortened V by 2 bases and J by 6 bases, and 6 bases separated the two germline ends. This CDR3 reads CSARKGDTQYF. In DNA, the CDR3 is TGCAGTGCTAGAAAGGGGGATACGCAGTATTTT.

V gene TRBV12-3 or TRBV12-4 combines with J gene TRBJ2-2; no reliable D call. V was clipped by 5 bases and J by 7 bases, with 11 bases between them. The CDR3 is 13 residues long. In DNA, the CDR3 is TGTGCCAGCAGTCCCCGACTGAGCGGGGAGCTGTTTTTT. Its translation: CASSPRLSGELFF.

The chain links TRBV19 to TRBJ1-5; D not certain. CDR1 and CDR2 from the germline V gene are LNHDA and SQIVND (reference sequence). Trimming took off 8 bases at V and 0 bases at J, with 14 bases between the two ends. This CDR3 is 15 amino acids long. CDR3 region: CASGLTVYSNQPQHF. In DNA, the CDR3 is TGTGCCAGTGGATTAACAGTGTATAGCAATCAGCCCCAGCATTTT.

This chain joins TRBV18 and TRBJ2-7; 9 bases map to TRBD1. The CDR3 has 18 residues. Looked up from germline, CDR1 is KGHSH and CDR2 is LQKENI. V trimming: 2 bases; J trimming: 0 bases; junction bases outside the gene matches: 11. The CDR3 DNA sequence: TGTGCCAGCTCACCAGGACAGGGGACAGTAGCGGCCTCCTACGAGCAGTACTTC. This encodes CASSPGQGTVAASYEQYF.

The gene calls are TRBV7-3 and TRBJ2-2; 7 nucleotides match TRBD1. The germline V gene has CDR1 SGHTA and CDR2 FQGTGA. The CDR3 is 16 residues long. Unmatched junction bases numbered 12, after V lost 5 bases and J lost 6 bases. DNA of the CDR3: TGTGCCAGCAGCCTTACGTCTGGACAGGCAGCCGGGGAGCTGTTTTTT. It specifies CASSLTSGQAAGELFF.

This chain connects TRBV19 to TRBJ1-1; maybe TRBD1 (6 bases). Germline CDR1 reads LNHDA; CDR2 reads SQIVND (reference sequence). The V and J ends lost 6 bases and 4 bases respectively, with 15 bases between them. This CDR3 contains 14 residues. The CDR3: CASSRTGRGTEAFF. CDR3 bases: TGTGCCAGTAGCCGTACAGGGCGTGGCACTGAAGCTTTCTTT.

Points on this clone: Within the sample, other DNA sequences also encode this same CDR3. The rearrangement links TRBV3-1 (or the pseudogene TRBV3-2) to TRBJ1-6, with 7 bases aligning to TRBD1. Germline CDR1 reads LGHDT; CDR2 reads YNNKEL (reference sequence). V gave up 1 base and J gave up 7 bases; unmatched junction bases: 1. This CDR3 is 14 amino acids long. The CDR3 loop is CASSQGQGNSPLHF. The CDR3 coding sequence is TGTGCCAGCAGCCAAGGACAGGGAAATTCACCCCTCCACTTT.

The table lists this clone with a count of one. The rearrangement joins TRBV20-1 to TRBJ1-2; 10 nucleotides match TRBD1. V was clipped by 3 bases and J by 2 bases; unmatched bases: 3. Germline lookup yields CDR1 DFQATT and CDR2 SNEGSKA (reference sequence). This CDR3 comprises 14 residues. The CDR3 protein is CSASWDRGNYGYTF. The DNA of the CDR3 is TGCAGTGCTAGTTGGGACAGGGGAAACTATGGCTACACCTTC.

This chain uses TRBV7-9 with TRBJ1-1; TRBD1 aligns across 7 bases. Germline V gives CDR1 SEHNR, CDR2 FQNEAQ (reference sequence). The J segment lost 4 bases and the V segment lost 4 bases, leaving 6 bases of the junction unmatched. There are 14 residues in the CDR3. CDR3 sequence reads: CASSYGTVITEAFF. As DNA, the CDR3 is TGTGCCAGCAGCTACGGGACAGTCATCACTGAAGCTTTCTTT.

V is TRBV19 and J is TRBJ2-1; 9 nucleotides align to TRBD1. With 4 bases clipped from V and 6 bases from J, the junction kept 1 base outside the gene matches. Germline V CDR1 and CDR2: LNHDA, SQIVND (reference sequence). The CDR3 runs to 13 residues. CDR3 protein: CASSKTGGNEQFF. CDR3 nucleotide sequence: TGTGCCAGTAGTAAGACAGGGGGCAATGAGCAGTTCTTC.

The chain links TRBV9 to TRBJ2-3, with D possibly TRBD1 on 6 matching bases. CDR1 and CDR2 (germline): SGDLS, YYNGEE. The ends were cut back, 0 bases at V and 0 bases at J, with 23 bases in the middle. The CDR3 runs to 20 residues. The CDR3 DNA sequence: TGTGCCAGCAGCGTAGGGGGGCCTAGTCATAGCGTCACTAGCACAGATACGCAGTATTTT. This translates into CASSVGGPSHSVTSTDTQYF. The entire variable domain, with the rest obtained from reference TRBV9 and TRBJ2-3, is as follows: DSGVTQTPKHLITATGQRVTLRCSPRSGDLSVYWYQQSLDQGLQFLIQYYNGEERAKGNILERFSAQQFPDLHSELNLSSLELGDSALYFCASSVGGPSHSVTSTDTQYFGPGTRLTVL.

This chain connects TRBV12-3 or TRBV12-4 to TRBJ2-2; D gene ambiguous. Trimming removed 7 bases from V and 1 base from J, with 7 bases in between. The CDR3 loop spans 13 amino acids. The CDR3 DNA is TGTGCCAGCACGCGGAGGAACACCGGGGAGCTGTTTTTT. As protein: CASTRRNTGELFF.